This T cell receptor (beta chain) was observed in a study of CD8 T cells in Susac syndrome. J lost 1 base, V lost 7 bases, and 3 bases had no gene match. The CDR3 consists of 12 residues. CDR1 and CDR2 from the germline V gene are GTSNPN and SVGIG (reference sequence). RNA amounts of about 0.5 to 1 ug underwent reverse transcription with random hexamers. TCRdb used MiXCR to reprocess the immunoSEQ multiplex PCR reads, holding one entry per CDR3 protein. This sample has fewer than 350,000 distinct CDR3 sequences, with around 89% found just once. This clonotype showed up just once. The source material was CD8+ T cells from PBMCs. V gene TRBV30 combines with J gene TRBJ2-7; the match to TRBD1 covers 8 bases. The sequence was collected from a human donor with multiple sclerosis. CDR3 protein: CASDRGSYEQYF. Written as DNA, the CDR3 is TGTGCCTCTGACAGGGGTTCCTACGAGCAGTACTTC.